The present entry profiles one T cell receptor beta chain with its context. Clones were read by immunoSEQ multiplex PCR, and TCRdb kept only the in-frame ones, dropping some. The sample includes just under 550,000 clones, 70% to 80% of them seen just once. This sample was included in a study of shared T cell receptors in the human thymus. This CDR3 has 16 amino acids. Trimming removed 4 bases from V and 8 bases from J; junction bases left unmatched: 11. CDR1 is ENHRY and CDR2 is SYGVKD in the germline V gene. This sample also belongs to another study, concerning human thymus T cells. That paper adds: Donation was from healthy Finnish infants who were having corrective surgery that addressed congenital heart defects. V and J genes seemed to be used with bias in thymic and blood repertoires.

The sequencing sample was made of thymocytes. The chain carries TRBV10-3 and TRBJ2-1; 10 nucleotides agree with TRBD2. This clonotype was obtained from a boy in the first two years of life with a congenital heart defect. CDR3 in amino acids: CAISVVVAGGMYEQFF. CDR3 bases: TGTGCCATCAGTGTCGTAGTAGCGGGAGGTATGTATGAGCAGTTCTTC.